Each of the 30 T cell receptor beta chains below was sequenced from the same sample in a study of cytomegalovirus exposure and HLA in healthy donors. The PCR used 60 Vbeta and 13 Jbeta primers. The repertoire was sequenced with immunoSEQ multiplex PCR; TCRdb's copy has only in-frame clones and lacks some. The data show over 150,000 clones, roughly 76% seen once. Sequenced material: PBMCs. The receptors come from a man in his 60s in good health and CMV-seronegative.

The chain is built from TRBV19 and TRBJ2-3, with 13 bases aligning to TRBD2. V lost 7 bases to trimming and J lost 8 bases; unmatched junction nucleotides: 6. CDR1 and CDR2 (germline): LNHDA, SQIVND (reference sequence). The CDR3 runs 14 residues. For the CDR3, the DNA is TGTGCCAGTACCCGCGGACTAGCGGGAGCTACGCAGTATTTT. Encoded protein: CASTRGLAGATQYF.

Points on this clone: The sample contains more than one DNA sequence encoding this CDR3. The J gene is TRBJ2-3, the V gene TRBV19, with TRBD2 as a possible D gene (5 bases). The germline V gene has CDR1 LNHDA and CDR2 SQIVND (reference sequence). Trimming removed 6 bases at V and 0 bases at J, with 10 bases between. The CDR3 covers 14 residues. CDR3 amino acids: CASSTSGSTDTQYF. As DNA, the CDR3 is TGTGCCAGTAGCACGAGCGGTAGCACAGATACGCAGTATTTT.

The count of this clone is one. The chain couples TRBV28 to TRBJ2-7, with D maybe TRBD1 (6 bases). Germline CDR1 reads MDHEN; CDR2 reads SYDVKM. V shed 6 bases and J shed 5 bases, with 14 bases lying between them. The CDR3 runs to 13 residues. The CDR3: CASRETGSDEQYF. The CDR3 DNA reads TGTGCCAGCAGGGAGACAGGATCGGACGAGCAGTACTTC.

The CDR3 coding sequence is TGTGCCATCAGTGAGTCGTCAGGGGTTGGAAACACCATATATTTT. Translating gives CAISESSGVGNTIYF. J is TRBJ1-3 and V is TRBV10-3, with D possibly matching TRBD1 (6 bases). The germline V gene encodes CDR1 ENHRY and CDR2 SYGVKD. Trimming left V 0 bases short and J 3 bases short, with 9 bases between. The CDR3 runs to 15 residues.

The chain is built from TRBV7-2 and TRBJ1-5; D is uncertain. CDR1 SGHTA and CDR2 FQGNSA come from the germline V gene. The length of the CDR3 is 15 residues. V was clipped by 5 bases and J by 2 bases, with 13 bases between them. The CDR3 DNA sequence: TGTGCCAGCAGCCCTCTGCGGGGTGGCAATCAGCCCCAGCATTTT. Residues: CASSPLRGGNQPQHF.

The gene calls are TRBV2 and TRBJ1-1, with D tentatively TRBD1 (5 bases). The V end was cut by 4 bases, the J end by 5 bases, with 11 bases between. The CDR3 totals 13 residues. Per the germline V gene, CDR1 is SNHLY and CDR2 is FYNNEI. The CDR3 loop reads CASSGGKGTEAFF. Written as DNA, the CDR3 is TGTGCCAGCAGTGGGGGCAAGGGAACTGAAGCTTTCTTT.

This clone was seen only a few times. This sequence joins TRBV6-6 and TRBJ1-2; 7 bases agree with TRBD1. Unmatched junction bases numbered 17, after V lost 5 bases and J lost 8 bases. Germline CDR1 and CDR2: MNHNY and SVGAGI (reference sequence). This CDR3 contains 16 residues. This CDR3 reads CASSGTRQGSSGGYTF. The CDR3 DNA follows: TGTGCCAGCAGTGGTACCCGACAGGGCTCGTCCGGCGGCTACACCTTC.

The V and J genes are TRBV28 and TRBJ2-7, with 7 bases fitting TRBD1. With V trimmed by 6 bases and J by 3 bases, 2 bases remained unmatched. CDR1 and CDR2 from the germline V gene are MDHEN and SYDVKM. The CDR3 loop spans 12 amino acids. The CDR3 DNA is TGTGCCAGCAGGGGGACAGTCTACGAGCAGTACTTC. This codes for CASRGTVYEQYF.

This chain connects TRBV7-2 to TRBJ2-2; 12 bases are shared with TRBD2. The CDR3 extends over 19 amino acids. The V segment lost 8 bases and the J segment 7 bases; nucleotides outside the gene matches: 20. Germline-derived CDR1 and CDR2 are SGHTA and FQGNSA. CDR3 region: CASPSAPASGGALNGELFF. Written as DNA, the CDR3 is TGTGCCAGCCCCTCCGCCCCGGCTAGCGGGGGGGCTTTGAACGGGGAGCTGTTTTTT.

J is TRBJ1-5 and V is TRBV9, with D perhaps matching TRBD1 (5 bases). Deletions cut 3 bases from V and 4 bases from J, with 14 bases between. CDR1 is SGDLS, CDR2 YYNGEE, per germline. This CDR3 is 15 amino acids long. DNA of the CDR3: TGTGCCAGCAGCGCGGGTGGGGGGGGTAATCAGCCCCAGCATTTT. It codes for CASSAGGGGNQPQHF.

This chain connects TRBV5-1 to TRBJ2-5, with 8 bases fitting TRBD1. Germline trimming cut 5 bases from V and 2 bases from J; bases unmatched to any gene: 11. In germline, CDR1 is SGHRS, CDR2 YFSETQ. CDR3 length: 16 amino acids. For the CDR3, the DNA is TGCGCCAGCAGACAAAGTGGACAGGGCCAACAAGAGACCCAGTACTTC. This gives the protein CASRQSGQGQQETQYF.

This rearrangement joins TRBV4-1 to TRBJ2-2, with D unresolved. V gave up 0 bases and J gave up 0 bases, with 5 bases separating them. The CDR3 contains 15 residues. Germline CDR1 and CDR2: MGHRA and YSYEKL. CDR3 nucleotides: TGCGCCAGCAGCCAAGATACAGCGAACACCGGGGAGCTGTTTTTT. Translated: CASSQDTANTGELFF.

This clone was counted a few times. V gene TRBV6-1 combines with J gene TRBJ1-5, with a weak D call TRBD1 (5 bases). Trimming took 8 bases from V and 8 from J, leaving 19 bases between them. Germline loops: CDR1 MNHNS, CDR2 SASEGT. CDR3 size: 14 residues. CDR3 in amino acids: CASESGVGVEPQHF. CDR3 DNA sequence: TGTGCCAGCGAATCGGGGGTGGGCGTTGAGCCCCAGCATTTT.

V gene TRBV11-1 combines with J gene TRBJ2-3; 8 positions match TRBD2. The V gene's germline CDR1 is SGHAT and CDR2 FQDESV (reference sequence). V was pared by 3 bases and J by 6 bases, with 11 bases of the junction left unmatched. This CDR3 is 16 amino acids long. DNA for the CDR3: TGTGCCAGCAGCTTCCACCAGCGGGGGATCGTCGATACGCAGTATTTT. Translated, it gives CASSFHQRGIVDTQYF.

V usage is TRBV7-9 and J usage is TRBJ2-7; TRBD1 matches 9 bases. The CDR3 spans 13 residues. Germline V CDR1 and CDR2: SEHNR, FQNEAQ (reference sequence). The V gene end was trimmed by 5 bases and the J gene end by 6 bases; junction bases not matched to a gene: 5. The CDR3 DNA is TGTGCCAGCAGCCCACACAGGGGGCCCGAGCAGTACTTC. Translating gives CASSPHRGPEQYF.

This clone occurred once. J is TRBJ1-5 and V is TRBV23-1; TRBD1 agrees at 9 bases. TRBV23-1 belongs to the ORF category, with a function that is uncertain. This CDR3 contains 16 residues. Trimming took 3 bases from V and 4 from J; bases not matched to a gene: 7. CDR3 residues: CASSHSRDRENQPQHF. In nucleotides, the CDR3 is TGCGCCAGCAGTCACTCCCGGGACAGGGAGAATCAGCCCCAGCATTTT.

This clone was observed a handful of times. The chain couples TRBV6-1 to TRBJ1-6, with a weak D call TRBD1 (5 bases). The V and J ends lost 6 bases and 8 bases respectively, with 14 bases between them. This CDR3 spans 14 amino acids. The germline gives CDR1 MNHNS, CDR2 SASEGT. DNA for the CDR3: TGTGCCAGCAGCCCTAGGGGCTCGGATTCACCCCTCCACTTT. It codes for CASSPRGSDSPLHF.

This sequence joins TRBV4-3 and TRBJ1-2; D is unclear. The CDR3 contains 13 residues. Germline CDR1 reads LGHNA; CDR2 reads YSLEER. V dropped 1 base and J dropped 8 bases, with 11 bases sitting between them. The CDR3 protein is CASSQAEGGGYTF. The CDR3 nucleotides read TGCGCCAGCAGCCAAGCGGAGGGAGGGGGCTACACCTTC.

The chain combines TRBV18 with TRBJ1-1; a possible D gene is TRBD1 (6 bases). Trimming stripped 4 bases from V and 4 bases from J, with 16 bases between. The CDR3 length is 15 residues. Germline V CDR1 and CDR2: KGHSH, LQKENI. The CDR3 reads CASSLVQGEGTEAFF. CDR3 coding DNA: TGTGCCAGCTCACTTGTACAGGGCGAGGGCACTGAAGCTTTCTTT. Full variable domain (rest looked up from reference TRBV18 and TRBJ1-1): NAGVMQNPRHLVRRRGQEARLRCSPMKGHSHVYWYRQLPEEGLKFMVYLQKENIIDESGMPKERFSAEFPKEGPSILRIQQVVRGDSAAYFCASSLVQGEGTEAFFGQGTRLTVV.

The gene calls are TRBV28 and TRBJ1-2; a weak D match, TRBD1 (5 bases). V was shortened by 5 bases and J by 9 bases, with 16 bases between the two germline ends. Germline loops: CDR1 MDHEN, CDR2 SYDVKM. The CDR3 extends over 13 amino acids. The CDR3, as DNA: TGTGCCAGCAGTCACGACAGTGGGCCTCGCTACACCTTC. Encoded protein: CASSHDSGPRYTF.

The chain employs TRBV19 and TRBJ1-1; 10 bases fit TRBD1. Germline CDR1 reads LNHDA; CDR2 reads SQIVND (reference sequence). Unmatched junction bases numbered 8, after V lost 4 bases and J lost 3 bases. CDR3 length: 16 amino acids. CDR3 nucleotides: TGTGCCAGTAGTACCGGGACAGGGGTCCCCCACACTGAAGCTTTCTTT. Translating it yields CASSTGTGVPHTEAFF.

The rearrangement joins TRBV18 to TRBJ1-3; possible D gene TRBD1, 6 bases. The length of the CDR3 is 16 residues. In germline, CDR1 is KGHSH, CDR2 LQKENI. Trimming stripped 3 bases from V and 0 bases from J, with 12 bases between. CDR3 loop: CASSPRDILSGNTIYF. CDR3 coding DNA: TGTGCCAGCTCACCTAGGGACATCCTCTCTGGAAACACCATATATTTT.

The chain employs TRBV7-3 and TRBJ2-1, with TRBD2 matching over 9 bases. Germline CDR1 reads SGHTA; CDR2 reads FQGTGA. V was clipped by 5 bases and J by 9 bases; unmatched bases: 11. This CDR3 comprises 15 residues. CDR3 DNA: TGTGCCAGCAGCACAAACCTGGGACTAGCAGCTGAGCAGTTCTTC. Protein product: CASSTNLGLAAEQFF.

This chain uses TRBV5-1 with TRBJ2-2, with 11 positions matching TRBD1. V gave up 7 bases and J gave up 7 bases; unmatched junction bases: 9. Germline loops: CDR1 SGHRS, CDR2 YFSETQ. The CDR3 has 15 residues. CDR3 sequence reads: CASRSDRGHDGELFF. The CDR3 region has the DNA TGCGCCAGCCGCTCGGACAGGGGGCATGACGGGGAGCTGTTTTTT.

The chain recombines TRBV28 with TRBJ1-4; 7 bases line up with TRBD1. This CDR3 comprises 15 residues. Germline assignment: CDR1 MDHEN and CDR2 SYDVKM. With 8 bases clipped from V and 5 bases from J, the junction kept 11 bases outside the gene matches. The CDR3 is CASGPNRGINEKLFF. The CDR3 DNA sequence: TGTGCCAGCGGCCCAAACAGGGGTATAAATGAAAAACTGTTTTTT.

In this sample, this clone turned up once. V is TRBV19 and J is TRBJ2-3, with D maybe TRBD1 (5 bases). The V gene lost 5 bases and the J gene lost 6 bases, with 9 bases spanning the gap. CDR1 LNHDA and CDR2 SQIVND come from the germline V gene (reference sequence). The CDR3 runs 12 residues. The CDR3 nucleotides are TGTGCCAGTAGTCAGGGAACGGATACGCAGTATTTT. Translation: CASSQGTDTQYF. The full variable domain, its missing parts supplied by reference TRBV19 and TRBJ2-3, is DGGITQSPKYLFRKEGQNVTLSCEQNLNHDAMYWYRQDPGQGLRLIYYSQIVNDFQKGDIAEGYSVSREKKESFPLTVTSAQKNPTAFYLCASSQGTDTQYFGPGTRLTVL.

J is TRBJ2-5 and V is TRBV7-3, with a possible D match to TRBD1 (5 bases). Trimming left V 5 bases short and J 3 bases short, with 10 bases between. There are 13 residues in the CDR3. Per the germline V gene, CDR1 is SGHTA and CDR2 is FQGTGA. This CDR3 is CASSRGHEETQYF. DNA for the CDR3: TGTGCCAGCAGCCGAGGACATGAAGAGACCCAGTACTTC.

For this clone: This specimen includes other DNA sequences encoding the same CDR3. The V call is TRBV6-5, the J call TRBJ2-5; TRBD2 aligns across 8 bases. CDR1 MNHEY and CDR2 SVGAGI come from the germline V gene. The CDR3 contains 14 residues. The ends lost 0 bases at V and 3 bases at J; junction bases unmatched: 0. The CDR3 DNA reads TGTGCCAGCAGTTACTCGCGGGGGGAAGAGACCCAGTACTTC. It yields the protein CASSYSRGEETQYF.

The chain is built from TRBV25-1 and TRBJ1-1, with 7 nucleotides matching TRBD1. This CDR3 has 14 amino acids. V dropped 3 bases and J dropped 3; count of bases not matched to a gene: 4. Per the germline V gene, CDR1 is MGHDK and CDR2 is SYGVNS. CDR3 in amino acids: CASSETGMDTEAFF. CDR3 nucleotide sequence: TGTGCCAGCAGTGAGACAGGGATGGACACTGAAGCTTTCTTT.

As regards this clone: The sample carries other DNA sequences with the same CDR3. The chain links TRBV7-7 to TRBJ2-7, with 12 bases identical to TRBD2. In germline, CDR1 is SSHAT, CDR2 FNYEAQ (reference sequence). CDR3 length: 14 amino acids. V trimming: 5 bases; J trimming: 4 bases; junction bases outside the gene matches: 3. CDR3 loop: CASSPGTSGYEQYF. CDR3 sequence (DNA): TGTGCCAGCAGCCCAGGGACTAGCGGGTACGAGCAGTACTTC. The whole variable domain, remainder taken from reference TRBV7-7 and TRBJ2-7, is GAGVSQSPRYKVTKRGQDVTLRCDPISSHATLYWYQQALGQGPEFLTYFNYEAQPDKSGLPSDRFSAERPEGSISTLTIQRTEQRDSAMYRCASSPGTSGYEQYFGPGTRLTVT.